Below, one T cell receptor (beta chain) is given with its context. The entry originates in a study of T cells after yellow fever vaccination. Study overall: The fractions with low cell numbers were processed using SMART-Seq v4 Ultra Low Input.

V gave up 7 bases and J gave up 6 bases, with 19 bases separating them. The CDR3 extends over 15 amino acids. Template-switching 5'RACE yielded the TCR cDNA; a universal primer site and UMIs were added in the process. One entry per CDR3 protein, called by TCRdb with MiXCR from the 5' RACE reads. The sample shows approximately 580,000 distinct CDR3 sequences, about a sixth of them seen only once. V is TRBV12-3 or TRBV12-4 and J is TRBJ2-4, with D perhaps matching TRBD1 (5 bases). This specimen was PBMCs, taken 5 to 6 days after the first yellow fever vaccination. This clonotype was obtained from a man aged 18 to 30 who received the YFV17D yellow fever vaccine. The CDR3 reads CASTLSQGSGNIQYF. In DNA, the CDR3 is TGTGCCAGCACCCTAAGCCAGGGTTCGGGAAACATTCAGTACTTC.